This T cell receptor beta chain was obtained from a study of cytomegalovirus exposure and HLA in healthy donors. Study-wide results and limits: Later on, an analysis found that several of the most significant clusters appeared to be linked to common viral pathogens, which included parvovirus B19. Evidence from a later analysis indicated that most CMV-associated TCR beta chains looked HLA-restricted.

In the PCR, 60 Vbeta and 13 Jbeta primers were used. Assay used: immunoSEQ multiplex PCR; TCRdb lists only in-frame clones, some missing. The sample comprises around 200,000 clones, 79% of which are singletons, and under 4.5% rests with the top ten. Concerning this clone itself: What it recognizes is unknown.

The CDR3 has 17 residues. V was pared by 1 base and J by 1 base, with 16 bases between. Per the germline V gene, CDR1 is LNHNV and CDR2 is YYDKDF (reference sequence). Those who donated were healthy bone marrow donors. Donors were ostensibly healthy at sampling, although undocumented immune exposures were probable. The sample consisted of PBMCs. The receptor's source is a woman in her 30s in good health and CMV-seropositive. The V and J genes are TRBV15 and TRBJ1-1; the D gene is possibly TRBD1 (5 bases). The CDR3 here is CATSRAGVVRGNTEAFF. The CDR3 nucleotides are TGTGCCACCAGCAGAGCGGGGGTTGTTCGGGGGAACACTGAAGCTTTCTTT.